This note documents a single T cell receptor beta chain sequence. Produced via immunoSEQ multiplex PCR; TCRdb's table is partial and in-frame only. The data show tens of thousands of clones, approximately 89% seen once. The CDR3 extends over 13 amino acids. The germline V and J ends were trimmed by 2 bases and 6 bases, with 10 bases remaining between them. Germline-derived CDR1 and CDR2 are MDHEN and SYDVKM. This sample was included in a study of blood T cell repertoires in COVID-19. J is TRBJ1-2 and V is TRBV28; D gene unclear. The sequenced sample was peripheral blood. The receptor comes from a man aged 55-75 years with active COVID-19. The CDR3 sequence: CASSLRTVDGYTF. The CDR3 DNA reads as TGTGCCAGCAGTTTACGCACCGTAGATGGCTACACCTTC.